The T cell receptor (beta chain) under discussion was sequenced for a study of shared clonotypes between healthy human individuals. Study-level points and caveats: Sampling covered blood only; tissue repertoires likely differ.

The repertoire was sequenced with immunoSEQ multiplex PCR; TCRdb's copy has only in-frame clones and lacks some. Among millions of clones, over 90% were seen once, and the ten largest hold 0.39%. The germline gives CDR1 KGHSH, CDR2 LQKENI. The V end lost 1 base, the J end lost 2 bases, and 12 bases lay between the germline ends. The CDR3 is 15 residues long. A word on this clone: Its antigen is currently unknown.

J is TRBJ2-7 and V is TRBV18, with D uncertain. Material: naive CD4+ T cells from PBMCs. The subset here: CD45RA+ positively selected. The TCR originated in a young man in good health. Some clones in this sample may be carry-over from other donors' samples. CDR3 in amino acids: CASSPRSGRTYEQYF. Here the CDR3 DNA reads TGTGCCAGCTCACCACGGTCCGGACGGACCTACGAGCAGTACTTC.